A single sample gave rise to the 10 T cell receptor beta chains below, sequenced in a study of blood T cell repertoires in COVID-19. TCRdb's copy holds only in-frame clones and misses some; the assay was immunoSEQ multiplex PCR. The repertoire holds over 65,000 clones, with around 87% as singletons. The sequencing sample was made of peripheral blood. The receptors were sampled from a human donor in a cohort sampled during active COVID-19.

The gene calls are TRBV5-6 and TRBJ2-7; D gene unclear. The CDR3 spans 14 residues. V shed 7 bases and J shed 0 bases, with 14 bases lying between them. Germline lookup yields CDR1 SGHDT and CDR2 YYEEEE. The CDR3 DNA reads TGTGCCAGCCACGAGGCGAGCGCCTCCTACGAGCAGTACTTC. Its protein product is CASHEASASYEQYF.

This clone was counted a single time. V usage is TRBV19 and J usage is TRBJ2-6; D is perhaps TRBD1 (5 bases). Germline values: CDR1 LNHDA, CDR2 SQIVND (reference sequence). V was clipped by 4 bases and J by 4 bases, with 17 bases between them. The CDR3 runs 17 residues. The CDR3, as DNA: TGTGCCAGTAGTAGGGCAGGGCAAGGTTCCGGGGCCAACGTCCTGACTTTC. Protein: CASSRAGQGSGANVLTF.

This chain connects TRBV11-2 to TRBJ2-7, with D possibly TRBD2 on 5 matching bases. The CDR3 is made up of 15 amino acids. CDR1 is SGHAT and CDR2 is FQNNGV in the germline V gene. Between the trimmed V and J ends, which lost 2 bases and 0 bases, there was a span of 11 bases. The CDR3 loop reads CASSLLGSVSYEQYF. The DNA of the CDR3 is TGTGCCAGCAGCTTATTGGGGAGTGTCTCCTACGAGCAGTACTTC.

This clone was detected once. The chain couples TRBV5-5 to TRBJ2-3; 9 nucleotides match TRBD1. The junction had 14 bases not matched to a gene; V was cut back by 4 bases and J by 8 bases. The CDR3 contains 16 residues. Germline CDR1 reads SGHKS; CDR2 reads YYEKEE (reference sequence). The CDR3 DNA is TGTGCCAGCAGCACCGGAGGGACAGGGCCTCTGGGTACGCAGTATTTT. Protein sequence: CASSTGGTGPLGTQYF.

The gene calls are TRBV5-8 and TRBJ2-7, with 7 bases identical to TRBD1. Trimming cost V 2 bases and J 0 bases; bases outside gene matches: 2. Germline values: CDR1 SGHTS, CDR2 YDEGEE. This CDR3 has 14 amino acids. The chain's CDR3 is CASSLRTGSYEQYF. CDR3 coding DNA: TGTGCCAGCAGCTTACGGACAGGCTCCTACGAGCAGTACTTC. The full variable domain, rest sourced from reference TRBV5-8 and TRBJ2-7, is EAGVTQSPTHLIKTRGQQATLRCSPISGHTSVYWYQQALGLGLQFLLWYDEGEERNRGNFPPRFSGRQFPNYSSELNVNALELEDSALYLCASSLRTGSYEQYFGPGTRLTVT.

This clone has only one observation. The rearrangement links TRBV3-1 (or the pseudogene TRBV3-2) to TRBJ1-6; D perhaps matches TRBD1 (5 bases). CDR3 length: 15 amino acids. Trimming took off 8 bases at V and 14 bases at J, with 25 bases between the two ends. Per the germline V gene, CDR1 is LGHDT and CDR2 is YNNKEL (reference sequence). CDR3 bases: TGTGCCAGCCTTAAGTCCGACAGCCCAATTTGGGCCCTCCACTTT. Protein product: CASLKSDSPIWALHF.

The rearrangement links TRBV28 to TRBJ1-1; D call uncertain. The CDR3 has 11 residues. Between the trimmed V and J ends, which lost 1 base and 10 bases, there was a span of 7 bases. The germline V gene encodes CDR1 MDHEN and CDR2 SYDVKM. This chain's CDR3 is CASSLFPRAFF. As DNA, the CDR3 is TGTGCCAGCAGTTTATTCCCCCGAGCTTTCTTT.

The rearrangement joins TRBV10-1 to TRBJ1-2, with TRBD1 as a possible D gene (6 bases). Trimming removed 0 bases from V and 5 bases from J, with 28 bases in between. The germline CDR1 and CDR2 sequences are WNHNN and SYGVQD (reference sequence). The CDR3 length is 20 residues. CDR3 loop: CASSESNPGTRTQKGYGYTF. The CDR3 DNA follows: TGCGCCAGCAGTGAGTCGAACCCCGGGACAAGGACGCAAAAGGGGTATGGCTACACCTTC.

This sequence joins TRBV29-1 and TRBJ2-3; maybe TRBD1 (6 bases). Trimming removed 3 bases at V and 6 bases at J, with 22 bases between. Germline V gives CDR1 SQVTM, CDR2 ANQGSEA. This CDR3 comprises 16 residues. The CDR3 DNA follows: TGCAGCGTTGATGACAGGACCCGAAACGTTGAGGATACGCAGTATTTT. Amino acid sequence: CSVDDRTRNVEDTQYF.

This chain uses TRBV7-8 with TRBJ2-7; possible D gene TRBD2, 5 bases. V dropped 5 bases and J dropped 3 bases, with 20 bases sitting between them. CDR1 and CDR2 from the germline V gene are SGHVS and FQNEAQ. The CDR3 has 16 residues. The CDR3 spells CASSPERLGPLYEQYF. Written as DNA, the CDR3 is TGTGCCAGCAGCCCAGAGCGGCTAGGTCCCCTCTACGAGCAGTACTTC.